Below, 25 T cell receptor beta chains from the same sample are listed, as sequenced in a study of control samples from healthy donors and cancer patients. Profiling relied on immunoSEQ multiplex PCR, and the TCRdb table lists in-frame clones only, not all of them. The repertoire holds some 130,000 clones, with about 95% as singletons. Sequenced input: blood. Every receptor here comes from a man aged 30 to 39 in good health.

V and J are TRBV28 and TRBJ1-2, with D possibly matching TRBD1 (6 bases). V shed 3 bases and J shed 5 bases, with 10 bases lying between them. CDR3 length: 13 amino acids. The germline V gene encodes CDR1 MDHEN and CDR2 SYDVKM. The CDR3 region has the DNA TGTGCCAGCAGTTTGGACAGAACATATGGCTACACCTTC. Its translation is CASSLDRTYGYTF.

The CDR3 DNA sequence: TGTGCCAGCAGTGATAATTCACCCCTCCACTTT. This gives the protein CASSDNSPLHF. The rearrangement uses TRBV25-1 and TRBJ1-6, with D unclear. In germline, CDR1 is MGHDK, CDR2 SYGVNS. The germline V and J ends were trimmed by 3 bases and 6 bases, with 0 bases remaining between them. The CDR3 loop spans 11 amino acids.

The CDR3 nucleotides are TGTGCCAGCAGCCCCTCGGGCAGGGGAGGGAATCAGCCCCAGCATTTT. Residues: CASSPSGRGGNQPQHF. V usage is TRBV28 and J usage is TRBJ1-5; a weak D match, TRBD1 (6 bases). V was clipped by 6 bases and J by 4 bases, with 19 bases between them. From germline, CDR1 is MDHEN and CDR2 SYDVKM. This CDR3 spans 16 amino acids. The full variable domain, rest sourced from reference TRBV28 and TRBJ1-5, is DVKVTQSSRYLVKRTGEKVFLECVQDMDHENMFWYRQDPGLGLRLIYFSYDVKMKEKGDIPEGYSVSREKKERFSLILESASTNQTSMYLCASSPSGRGGNQPQHFGDGTRLSIL.

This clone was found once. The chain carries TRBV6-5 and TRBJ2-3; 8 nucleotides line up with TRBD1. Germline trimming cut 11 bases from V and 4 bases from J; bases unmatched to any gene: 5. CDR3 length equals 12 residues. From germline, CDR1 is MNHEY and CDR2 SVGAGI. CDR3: CAFGQGPDTQYF. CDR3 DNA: TGTGCCTTCGGACAGGGTCCAGATACGCAGTATTTT.

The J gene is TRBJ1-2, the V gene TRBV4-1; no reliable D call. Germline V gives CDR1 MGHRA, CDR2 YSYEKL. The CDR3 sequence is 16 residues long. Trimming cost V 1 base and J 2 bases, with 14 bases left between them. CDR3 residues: CASSQGGGYLNYGYTF. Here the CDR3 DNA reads TGCGCCAGCAGCCAAGGTGGAGGGTATCTGAACTATGGCTACACCTTC.

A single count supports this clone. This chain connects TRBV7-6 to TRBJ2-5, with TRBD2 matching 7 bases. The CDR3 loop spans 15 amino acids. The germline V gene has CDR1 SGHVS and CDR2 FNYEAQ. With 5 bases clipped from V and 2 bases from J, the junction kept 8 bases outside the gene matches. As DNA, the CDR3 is TGTGCCAGCAGCCCCAGGGACTATGCACAAGAGACCCAGTACTTC. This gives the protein CASSPRDYAQETQYF.

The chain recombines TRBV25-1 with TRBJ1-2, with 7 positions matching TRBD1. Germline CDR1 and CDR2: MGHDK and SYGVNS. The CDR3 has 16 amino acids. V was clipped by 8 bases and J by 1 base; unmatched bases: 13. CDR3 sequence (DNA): TGTGCCAGCTTCGGAAGGACAGGCGATTATAACTATGGCTACACCTTC. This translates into CASFGRTGDYNYGYTF.

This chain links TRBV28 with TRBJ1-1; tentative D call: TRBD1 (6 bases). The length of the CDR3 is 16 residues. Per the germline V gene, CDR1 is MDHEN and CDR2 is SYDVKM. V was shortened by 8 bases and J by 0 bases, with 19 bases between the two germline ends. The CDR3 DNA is TGTGCCAGCGGGGGGGGGCGTGCGACAGTGAACACTGAAGCTTTCTTT. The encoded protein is CASGGGRATVNTEAFF.

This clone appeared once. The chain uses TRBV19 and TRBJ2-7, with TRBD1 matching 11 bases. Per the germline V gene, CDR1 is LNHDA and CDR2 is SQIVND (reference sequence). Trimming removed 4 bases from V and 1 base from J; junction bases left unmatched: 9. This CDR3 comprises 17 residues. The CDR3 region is CASSRGDRGRWSYEQYF. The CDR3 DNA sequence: TGTGCCAGTAGTAGAGGGGACAGGGGGAGATGGTCCTACGAGCAGTACTTC.

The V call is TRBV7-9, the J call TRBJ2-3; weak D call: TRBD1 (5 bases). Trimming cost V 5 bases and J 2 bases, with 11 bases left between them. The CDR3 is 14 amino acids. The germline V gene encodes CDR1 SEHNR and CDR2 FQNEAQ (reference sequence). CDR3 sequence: CASSPLGDTDTQYF. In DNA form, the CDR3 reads TGTGCCAGCAGCCCCCTAGGGGACACAGATACGCAGTATTTT. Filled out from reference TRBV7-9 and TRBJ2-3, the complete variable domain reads DTGVSQNPRHKITKRGQNVTFRCDPISEHNRLYWYRQTLGQGPEFLTYFQNEAQLEKSRLLSDRFSAERPKGSFSTLEIQRTEQGDSAMYLCASSPLGDTDTQYFGPGTRLTVL.

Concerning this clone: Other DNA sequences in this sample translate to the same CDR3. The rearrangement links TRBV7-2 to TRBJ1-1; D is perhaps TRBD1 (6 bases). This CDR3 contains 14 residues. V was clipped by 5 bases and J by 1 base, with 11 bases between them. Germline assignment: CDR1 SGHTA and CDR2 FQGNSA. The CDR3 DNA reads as TGTGCCAGCAGCACGTGGGGGCCGAACACTGAAGCTTTCTTT. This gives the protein CASSTWGPNTEAFF.

DNA for the CDR3: TGTGCCAGCAGCGGGGCGCCGGACAGGGCTGGGAATCAGCCCCAGCATTTT. As protein: CASSGAPDRAGNQPQHF. The genes are TRBV7-2 and TRBJ1-5, with 8 bases aligning to TRBD1. Trimming cost V 5 bases and J 4 bases; bases outside gene matches: 13. The CDR3 has 17 residues. Germline assignment: CDR1 SGHTA and CDR2 FQGNSA.

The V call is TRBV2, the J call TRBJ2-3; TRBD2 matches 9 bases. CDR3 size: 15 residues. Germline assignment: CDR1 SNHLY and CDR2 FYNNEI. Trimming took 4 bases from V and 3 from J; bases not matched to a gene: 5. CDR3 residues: CASSARRGGTDTQYF. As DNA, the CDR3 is TGTGCCAGCAGTGCGAGGCGGGGGGGAACAGATACGCAGTATTTT.

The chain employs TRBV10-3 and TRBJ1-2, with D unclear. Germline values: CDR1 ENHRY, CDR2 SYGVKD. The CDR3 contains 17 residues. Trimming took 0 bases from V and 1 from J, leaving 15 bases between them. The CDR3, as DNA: TGTGCCATCAGTGAGTCGACGAGTAAAGGAGGTAACTATGGCTACACCTTC. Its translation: CAISESTSKGGNYGYTF.

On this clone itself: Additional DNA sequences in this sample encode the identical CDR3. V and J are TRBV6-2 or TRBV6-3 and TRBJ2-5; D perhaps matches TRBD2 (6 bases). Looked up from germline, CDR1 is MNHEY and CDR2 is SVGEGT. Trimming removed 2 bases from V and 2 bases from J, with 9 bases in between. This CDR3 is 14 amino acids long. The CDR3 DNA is TGTGCCAGCAGTTACCTGGGGGGACAAGAGACCCAGTACTTC. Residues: CASSYLGGQETQYF.

CDR3: CASSWGGADTQYF. The CDR3, as DNA: TGTGCCAGCAGCTGGGGAGGGGCAGATACGCAGTATTTT. The genes are TRBV14 and TRBJ2-3; TRBD2 agrees at 7 bases. This CDR3 has 13 amino acids. J gave up 4 bases and V 5 bases, and 3 bases lay outside the gene matches. In germline, CDR1 is SGHDN, CDR2 FVKESK. Full variable domain (outside the CDR3, taken from reference TRBV14 and TRBJ2-3): EAGVTQFPSHSVIEKGQTVTLRCDPISGHDNLYWYRRVMGKEIKFLLHFVKESKQDESGMPNNRFLAERTGGTYSTLKVQPAELEDSGVYFCASSWGGADTQYFGPGTRLTVL.

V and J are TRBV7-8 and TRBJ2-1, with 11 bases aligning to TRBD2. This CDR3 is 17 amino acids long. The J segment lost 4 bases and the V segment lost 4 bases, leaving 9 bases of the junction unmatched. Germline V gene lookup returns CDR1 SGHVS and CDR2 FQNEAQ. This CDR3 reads CASSSSQLAGAYNEQFF. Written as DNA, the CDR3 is TGTGCCAGCAGCTCCAGCCAACTAGCGGGGGCATACAATGAGCAGTTCTTC.

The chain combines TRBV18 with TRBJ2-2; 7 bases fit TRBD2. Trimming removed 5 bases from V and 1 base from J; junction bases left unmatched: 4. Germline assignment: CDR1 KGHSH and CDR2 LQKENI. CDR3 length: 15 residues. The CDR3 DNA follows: TGTGCCAGCTCATCCAGCGGGATGAACACCGGGGAGCTGTTTTTT. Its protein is CASSSSGMNTGELFF.

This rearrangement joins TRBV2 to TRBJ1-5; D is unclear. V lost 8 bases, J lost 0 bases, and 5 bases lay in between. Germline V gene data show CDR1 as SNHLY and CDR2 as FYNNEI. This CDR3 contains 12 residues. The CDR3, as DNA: TGTGCCAGCGGTTATAGCAATCAGCCCCAGCATTTT. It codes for CASGYSNQPQHF. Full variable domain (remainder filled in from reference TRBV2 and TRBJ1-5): EPEVTQTPSHQVTQMGQEVILRCVPISNHLYFYWYRQILGQKVEFLVSFYNNEISEKSEIFDDQFSVERPDGSNFTLKIRSTKLEDSAMYFCASGYSNQPQHFGDGTRLSIL.

Written as DNA, the CDR3 is TGTGCCAGCGGGGGAGGGAAGGGCCCTGCCTACGAGCAGTACTTC. Protein sequence: CASGGGKGPAYEQYF. The V and J genes are TRBV5-4 and TRBJ2-7; 7 bases are a match to TRBD2. The trim removed 7 bases at V and 2 bases at J, leaving 12 bases unmatched. The CDR3 sequence is 15 residues long. Germline CDR1 reads SGHNT; CDR2 reads YYREEE (reference sequence).

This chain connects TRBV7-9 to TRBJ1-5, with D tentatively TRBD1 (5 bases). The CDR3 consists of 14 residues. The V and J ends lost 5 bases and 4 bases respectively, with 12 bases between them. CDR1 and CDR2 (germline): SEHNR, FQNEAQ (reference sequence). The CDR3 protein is CASSDDRLNQPQHF. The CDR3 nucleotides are TGTGCCAGCAGCGACGACAGATTGAATCAGCCCCAGCATTTT.

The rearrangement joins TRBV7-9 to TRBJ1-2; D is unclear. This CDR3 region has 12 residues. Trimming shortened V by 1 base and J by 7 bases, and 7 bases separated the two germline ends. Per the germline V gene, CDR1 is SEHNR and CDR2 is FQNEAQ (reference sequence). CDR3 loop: CASSLEQSGYTF. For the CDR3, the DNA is TGTGCCAGCAGCTTAGAGCAGTCTGGCTACACCTTC.

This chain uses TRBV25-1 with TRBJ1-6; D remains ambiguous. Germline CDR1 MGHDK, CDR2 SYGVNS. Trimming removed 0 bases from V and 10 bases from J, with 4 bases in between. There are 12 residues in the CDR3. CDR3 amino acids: CASSEYGSPLHF. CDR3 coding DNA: TGTGCCAGCAGTGAATATGGGTCACCCCTCCACTTT. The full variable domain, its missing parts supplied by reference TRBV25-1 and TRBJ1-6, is EADIYQTPRYLVIGTGKKITLECSQTMGHDKMYWYQQDPGMELHLIHYSYGVNSTEKGDLSSESTVSRIRTEHFPLTLESARPSHTSQYLCASSEYGSPLHFGNGTRLTVT.

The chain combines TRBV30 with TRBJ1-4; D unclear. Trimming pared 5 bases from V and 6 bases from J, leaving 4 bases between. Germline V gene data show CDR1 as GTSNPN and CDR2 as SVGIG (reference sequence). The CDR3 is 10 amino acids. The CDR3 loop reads CAWADEKLFF. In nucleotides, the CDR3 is TGTGCCTGGGCCGATGAAAAACTGTTTTTT.

CDR3 region: CASSVGPRAGAGEQYF. Written as DNA, the CDR3 is TGTGCCAGCAGCGTAGGGCCAAGGGCAGGGGCTGGCGAGCAGTACTTC. The V and J genes are TRBV9 and TRBJ2-7, with D possibly matching TRBD1 (6 bases). The germline gives CDR1 SGDLS, CDR2 YYNGEE. V dropped 0 bases and J dropped 6 bases, with 19 bases sitting between them. This CDR3 contains 16 residues.